This T cell receptor (beta chain) was identified during a study of radiation and T cells in renal cell carcinoma. A note on this clone: In the same sample, other DNA sequences code for this CDR3.

The CDR3 totals 15 residues. Trimming took off 0 bases at V and 0 bases at J, with 7 bases between the two ends. Germline V gene lookup returns CDR1 SGHRS and CDR2 YFSETQ. Clones were sequenced by immunoSEQ multiplex PCR, and TCRdb holds only the in-frame ones, with some missing. The repertoire includes 150,000 to 200,000 clones, about 87% of them detected once, and about 11% sits in the top ten. Sample time point: blood 4 weeks post-SBRT, at nephrectomy. Sample treatment: 15 Gy SBRT to primary tumor, nephrectomy 4 weeks later. This sequence was found in a woman in her 50s with renal cell carcinoma. This sequence joins TRBV5-1 and TRBJ1-3, with D possibly being TRBD1 (5 bases). The material was blood, obtained from a patient whose treatment included radiotherapy and nephrectomy. The CDR3 DNA is TGCGCCAGCAGCTTGGGGGGGAACTCTGGAAACACCATATATTTT. It is translated as CASSLGGNSGNTIYF.